The 30 T cell receptor beta chains presented below share a single source sample, sequenced in a study of blood T cell repertoires in COVID-19. Here immunoSEQ multiplex PCR was the method, and the copy in TCRdb shows in-frame clones only, minus some. The data hold about 240,000 clones, with approximately 86% observed a single time. Sequencing was carried out using peripheral blood. These receptor sequences come from a woman between 70 and 85 years old with active or convalescent COVID-19.

This clone was observed a single time. The chain carries TRBV5-6 and TRBJ2-3, with D uncertain. V lost 4 bases and J lost 0, with 12 bases in between. The CDR3 runs 15 residues. The germline V gene has CDR1 SGHDT and CDR2 YYEEEE. In DNA, the CDR3 is TGTGCCAGCAGCAGTATAGACACTAGCACAGATACGCAGTATTTT. Amino acids: CASSSIDTSTDTQYF.

The chain employs TRBV4-3 and TRBJ2-1; no firm D call. Germline lookup yields CDR1 LGHNA and CDR2 YSLEER. The CDR3 is 12 residues long. The V and J ends lost 4 bases and 1 base respectively, with 2 bases between them. CDR3 nucleotides: TGCGCCAGCAGCCTATCCTACAATGAGCAGTTCTTC. Translation: CASSLSYNEQFF.

The rearrangement joins TRBV19 to TRBJ1-5, with a tentative D call TRBD1 (6 bases). Trimming stripped 6 bases from V and 5 bases from J, with 14 bases between. Germline CDR1 is LNHDA and CDR2 is SQIVND (reference sequence). The CDR3 is 14 residues long. The CDR3, as DNA: TGTGCCAGTAGGGTAAACAGGGCTCATCAGCCCCAGCATTTT. Amino acids: CASRVNRAHQPQHF.

The chain is built from TRBV12-3 or TRBV12-4 and TRBJ2-5; 7 bases match TRBD1. This CDR3 is 12 amino acids long. V was clipped by 7 bases and J by 4 bases; unmatched bases: 3. The CDR3 DNA is TGTGCCAGCACCCAGGGGGTAGAGACCCAGTACTTC. As protein: CASTQGVETQYF.

The chain employs TRBV10-1 and TRBJ2-1, with 9 positions matching TRBD1. The CDR3 has 17 amino acids. The J segment lost 1 base and the V segment lost 4 bases, leaving 8 bases of the junction unmatched. CDR1 and CDR2 (germline): WNHNN, SYGVQD (reference sequence). The chain's CDR3 is CASSAEQGALSYNEQFF. The CDR3, as DNA: TGCGCCAGCAGTGCCGAACAGGGGGCTCTATCCTACAATGAGCAGTTCTTC.

This chain links TRBV6-2 or TRBV6-3 with TRBJ1-5, with D unclear. The germline V gene has CDR1 MNHEY and CDR2 SVGEGT. CDR3 size: 14 residues. V lost 5 bases, J lost 6 bases, and 14 bases lay in between. The CDR3 loop is CASSPVGAGQPQHF. In DNA, the CDR3 is TGTGCCAGCAGTCCCGTGGGCGCAGGTCAGCCCCAGCATTTT.

The V call is TRBV18, the J call TRBJ2-5; 14 bases are shared with TRBD2. The CDR3 totals 17 residues. Germline V lookup: CDR1 KGHSH, CDR2 LQKENI. The trim removed 3 bases at V and 7 bases at J, leaving 10 bases unmatched. The CDR3 sequence: CASSPRLTSGGETTQYF. In DNA form, the CDR3 reads TGTGCCAGCTCACCCCGTTTGACTAGCGGGGGGGAAACGACCCAGTACTTC. The variable domain in full, with the rest retrieved from reference TRBV18 and TRBJ2-5, is NAGVMQNPRHLVRRRGQEARLRCSPMKGHSHVYWYRQLPEEGLKFMVYLQKENIIDESGMPKERFSAEFPKEGPSILRIQQVVRGDSAAYFCASSPRLTSGGETTQYFGPGTRLLVL.

This clone was found a few times. The chain recombines TRBV5-6 with TRBJ1-2; D is perhaps TRBD1 (6 bases). The germline V gene has CDR1 SGHDT and CDR2 YYEEEE. V was clipped by 0 bases and J by 4 bases, with 10 bases between them. This CDR3 contains 14 residues. The CDR3 bases are TGTGCCAGCAGCTTGGAGGGGGTCCGCTATGGCTACACCTTC. As protein: CASSLEGVRYGYTF. The full variable domain, rest sourced from reference TRBV5-6 and TRBJ1-2, is DAGVTQSPTHLIKTRGQQVTLRCSPKSGHDTVSWYQQALGQGPQFIFQYYEEEERQRGNFPDRFSGHQFPNYSSELNVNALLLGDSALYLCASSLEGVRYGYTFGSGTRLTVV.

This sequence joins TRBV20-1 and TRBJ1-6; maybe TRBD1 (6 bases). Trimming stripped 3 bases from V and 10 bases from J, with 19 bases between. The CDR3 length is 15 residues. CDR1 DFQATT and CDR2 SNEGSKA come from the germline V gene (reference sequence). The CDR3 region has the DNA TGCAGTGCTAGTTTATCACAGGGAAGGGGATCACCCCTCCACTTT. Its translation is CSASLSQGRGSPLHF.

V and J are TRBV7-2 and TRBJ1-2; the D gene is possibly TRBD1 (5 bases). Germline V CDR1 and CDR2: SGHTA, FQGNSA. The V end was cut by 1 base, the J end by 5 bases, with 14 bases between. CDR3 length equals 15 residues. In DNA form, the CDR3 reads TGTGCCAGCAGCTTAGGGGTGGAGGGGTCTTATGGCTACACCTTC. Translating it yields CASSLGVEGSYGYTF.

V and J are TRBV29-1 and TRBJ1-1, with a weak D call TRBD1 (5 bases). Between the trimmed V and J ends, which lost 7 bases and 2 bases, there was a span of 14 bases. The germline V gene encodes CDR1 SQVTM and CDR2 ANQGSEA. This CDR3 comprises 13 residues. CDR3 in DNA: TGCAGCGCGACCTTCAGGGTAAACACTGAAGCTTTCTTT. Translated, it gives CSATFRVNTEAFF.

The chain employs TRBV19 and TRBJ2-2, with D perhaps matching TRBD1 (5 bases). The CDR3 is made up of 13 amino acids. V lost 5 bases and J 4 bases, leaving 8 bases between the germline ends. Germline CDR1 and CDR2: LNHDA and SQIVND (reference sequence). CDR3 DNA: TGTGCCAGTAGTCGTCAGGGCACCGGGGAGCTGTTTTTT. Protein: CASSRQGTGELFF.

The chain combines TRBV9 with TRBJ1-3; D gene uncertain. The CDR3 has 13 residues. Trimming shortened V by 0 bases and J by 5 bases, and 6 bases separated the two germline ends. Germline CDR1 SGDLS, CDR2 YYNGEE. CDR3 amino acids: CASSVESRNTIYF. The CDR3, as DNA: TGTGCCAGCAGCGTAGAATCCAGAAACACCATATATTTT. The whole variable domain, remainder taken from reference TRBV9 and TRBJ1-3, is DSGVTQTPKHLITATGQRVTLRCSPRSGDLSVYWYQQSLDQGLQFLIQYYNGEERAKGNILERFSAQQFPDLHSELNLSSLELGDSALYFCASSVESRNTIYFGEGSWLTVV.

The chain joins TRBV7-8 to TRBJ2-5, with D uncertain. Germline V lookup: CDR1 SGHVS, CDR2 FQNEAQ. Trimming took 3 bases from V and 13 from J, leaving 18 bases between them. The CDR3 covers 13 residues. The CDR3 region is CASSLPTLLAWYF. CDR3 coding DNA: TGTGCCAGCAGCTTGCCGACTCTCCTCGCTTGGTACTTC.

In DNA, the CDR3 is TGTGCCAGTAGTAACCAGGGTGGCTCACCCCTCCACTTT. This sequence encodes CASSNQGGSPLHF. This sequence joins TRBV19 and TRBJ1-6, with D maybe TRBD1 (5 bases). There are 13 residues in the CDR3. The V and J ends lost 4 bases and 10 bases respectively, with 11 bases between them. Germline lookup yields CDR1 LNHDA and CDR2 SQIVND (reference sequence).

This chain connects TRBV24-1 to TRBJ1-2; TRBD1 might be the D (5 bases). Germline lookup yields CDR1 KGHDR and CDR2 SFDVKD. The CDR3 runs 13 residues. V lost 5 bases and J lost 8, with 14 bases in between. Here the CDR3 DNA reads TGTGCCACCAGTGGCGGGACCGTTCACGGCTACACCTTC. Amino acid sequence: CATSGGTVHGYTF.

The V and J genes are TRBV19 and TRBJ1-4; no firm D call. V was cut by 6 bases and J by 0 bases, with 11 bases left in between. The CDR3 consists of 15 residues. Germline values: CDR1 LNHDA, CDR2 SQIVND (reference sequence). This CDR3 reads CASSPSQSTNEKLFF. CDR3 bases: TGTGCCAGTAGCCCTAGCCAGTCAACTAATGAAAAACTGTTTTTT.

This chain links TRBV28 with TRBJ1-3; no clear D. Between the trimmed V and J ends, which lost 4 bases and 9 bases, there was a span of 7 bases. Looked up from germline, CDR1 is MDHEN and CDR2 is SYDVKM. This CDR3 has 11 residues. The CDR3 DNA is TGTGCCAGCAGTTCGGTTGGCACCATATATTTT. It codes for CASSSVGTIYF.

This rearrangement joins TRBV6-5 to TRBJ1-3; D remains ambiguous. The CDR3 is made up of 15 amino acids. The ends were cut back, 0 bases at V and 3 bases at J, with 9 bases in the middle. Germline lookup yields CDR1 MNHEY and CDR2 SVGAGI. In DNA, the CDR3 is TGTGCCAGCAGTTACTCGTATAGAAGTGGAAACACCATATATTTT. This encodes CASSYSYRSGNTIYF.

CDR3 sequence (DNA): TGTGCCAGCAGCTTCCCTGGAGGGACCCAGCATTTT. Its translation is CASSFPGGTQHF. This chain uses TRBV11-2 with TRBJ1-5; D is uncertain. CDR3 length: 12 amino acids. V lost 3 bases to trimming and J lost 11 bases, with 11 bases between them. Per the germline V gene, CDR1 is SGHAT and CDR2 is FQNNGV.

The chain is built from TRBV19 and TRBJ1-2; the match to TRBD1 covers 7 bases. J was trimmed by 7 bases and V by 3 bases; bases with no gene match: 5. Germline CDR1 LNHDA, CDR2 SQIVND (reference sequence). This CDR3 is 13 amino acids long. The DNA of the CDR3 is TGTGCCAGTAGTATTGAGACAGGGACTGGCTACACCTTC. Amino acids: CASSIETGTGYTF.

This clone came up once. The chain employs TRBV11-2 and TRBJ1-2; D possibly corresponds to TRBD1 (5 bases). Germline values: CDR1 SGHAT, CDR2 FQNNGV. Trimming shortened V by 8 bases and J by 4 bases, and 11 bases separated the two germline ends. The CDR3 is made up of 12 amino acids. As DNA, the CDR3 is TGTGCCAGCGGGGGGGGTCCCTATGGCTACACCTTC. Translating gives CASGGGPYGYTF. Based on the CDR3 plus reference TRBV11-2 and TRBJ1-2, the full variable domain is EAGVAQSPRYKIIEKRQSVAFWCNPISGHATLYWYQQILGQGPKLLIQFQNNGVVDDSQLPKDRFSAERLKGVDSTLKIQPAKLEDSAVYLCASGGGPYGYTFGSGTRLTVV.

The chain combines TRBV6-5 with TRBJ1-2; D is uncertain. With 5 bases removed from V and 0 bases from J, the gap between germline ends came to 7 bases. This CDR3 has 13 residues. CDR1 is MNHEY and CDR2 is SVGAGI in the germline V gene. The CDR3 DNA is TGTGCCAGCAGTCGGGGATCTAACTATGGCTACACCTTC. This gives the protein CASSRGSNYGYTF.

The chain uses TRBV27 and TRBJ1-3; D perhaps matches TRBD1 (5 bases). Germline CDR1 MNHEY, CDR2 SMNVEV (reference sequence). Trimming cost V 1 base and J 2 bases, with 9 bases left between them. This CDR3 contains 15 residues. CDR3 nucleotides: TGTGCCAGCAGTTTATACCCAGGGACTGGAAACACCATATATTTT. This codes for CASSLYPGTGNTIYF.

The chain combines TRBV10-3 with TRBJ2-2; D ambiguous. V was trimmed by 0 bases and J by 6 bases, leaving 11 bases between them. Germline V gives CDR1 ENHRY, CDR2 SYGVKD. The CDR3 consists of 15 residues. In nucleotides, the CDR3 is TGTGCCATCAGTGAGTCGAGGCTCGGCGCCGGGGAGCTGTTTTTT. Translated: CAISESRLGAGELFF.

The chain links TRBV11-3 to TRBJ1-1; no clear D gene. The V and J ends lost 0 bases and 8 bases respectively, with 16 bases between them. Germline CDR1 SGHNT, CDR2 YENEEA. The CDR3 is made up of 15 amino acids. The CDR3 spells CASSLDGRPSDEAFF. CDR3 nucleotides: TGTGCCAGCAGCTTAGATGGGAGGCCCTCGGACGAAGCTTTCTTT.

This chain uses TRBV7-3 with TRBJ2-7; D gene uncertain. The CDR3 sequence is 14 residues long. Germline-derived CDR1 and CDR2 are SGHTA and FQGTGA. The ends were cut back, 1 base at V and 0 bases at J, with 7 bases in the middle. CDR3 nucleotide sequence: TGTGCCAGCAGCTTAAATCCGAGCTCCTACGAGCAGTACTTC. This codes for CASSLNPSSYEQYF.

This clone has a handful of counts. V is TRBV18 and J is TRBJ1-5, with TRBD1 identical over 7 bases. V lost 4 bases to trimming and J lost 5 bases; unmatched junction nucleotides: 2. The CDR3 has 13 residues. The germline CDR1 and CDR2 sequences are KGHSH and LQKENI. CDR3: CASSQGADQPQHF. CDR3 coding DNA: TGTGCCAGCTCACAGGGGGCTGATCAGCCCCAGCATTTT.

CDR3 in DNA: TGTGCTAGTGGCGGGGGAGCGGGTTGGTACAATGAGCAGTTCTTC. Amino acid sequence: CASGGGAGWYNEQFF. The chain uses TRBV12-5 and TRBJ2-1, with D possibly being TRBD2 (6 bases). CDR1 is LGHNT, CDR2 FRNRAP, per germline. The CDR3 is 15 amino acids. V lost 6 bases to trimming and J lost 4 bases, with 16 bases between them.

This clone was found once. This chain joins TRBV7-6 and TRBJ2-3; the D is unclear. V was clipped by 3 bases and J by 3 bases, with 10 bases between them. This CDR3 is built from 14 residues. Germline V lookup: CDR1 SGHVS, CDR2 FNYEAQ. This chain's CDR3 is CASSFTAETDTQYF. In DNA form, the CDR3 reads TGTGCCAGCAGCTTTACCGCGGAAACAGATACGCAGTATTTT.